This record concerns one T cell receptor (beta chain) sequence. What it recognizes is unknown. Using immunoSEQ multiplex PCR, the repertoire was profiled, and TCRdb retains in-frame clones only, with some absent. The sample lists around 340,000 clones, approximately 90% occurring once. Treatment reported: roughly 20 received Ad26.COV2.S at low or high dose, single or two shots; 5 received placebo; per-sample allocation not given. Sampling was performed 63 days after the first vaccine or placebo injection. This CDR3 region has 14 residues. Germline V gene data show CDR1 as SQVTM and CDR2 as ANQGSEA. V lost 3 bases and J lost 0, with 8 bases in between. The sample is drawn from a study of Ad26.COV2.S vaccination and SARS-CoV-2 variants. Study-wide context: Recipients of Ad26.COV2.S got it intramuscularly, once or twice 56 days apart.

Findings and caveats of the study: Placebo recipients had lower spike-specific TCR breadth than vaccine recipients.

This receptor was identified in a person between 18 and 60 years old who received the Ad26.COV2.S COVID-19 vaccine or a placebo. The chain is built from TRBV29-1 and TRBJ2-2, with unresolved D. The source material was peripheral blood, sampled in a trial of Ad26.COV2.S vaccine versus placebo. The DNA for the CDR3 is TGCAGCGTTGAGTTTGGGGCGAACACCGGGGAGCTGTTTTTT. It translates to CSVEFGANTGELFF.